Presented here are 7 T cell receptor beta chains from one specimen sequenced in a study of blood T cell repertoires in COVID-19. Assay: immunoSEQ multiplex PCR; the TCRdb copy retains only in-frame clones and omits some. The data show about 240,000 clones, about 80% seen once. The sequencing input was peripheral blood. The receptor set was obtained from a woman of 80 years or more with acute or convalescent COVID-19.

The CDR3 sequence is CASSVGTSGGAIETQYF. Written as DNA, the CDR3 is TGTGCCAGCAGCGTAGGGACTAGCGGGGGGGCAATAGAGACCCAGTACTTC. The rearrangement joins TRBV9 to TRBJ2-5, with TRBD2 matching 15 bases. CDR1 and CDR2 from the germline V gene are SGDLS and YYNGEE. This CDR3 has 17 amino acids. V dropped 0 bases and J dropped 4; count of bases not matched to a gene: 4.

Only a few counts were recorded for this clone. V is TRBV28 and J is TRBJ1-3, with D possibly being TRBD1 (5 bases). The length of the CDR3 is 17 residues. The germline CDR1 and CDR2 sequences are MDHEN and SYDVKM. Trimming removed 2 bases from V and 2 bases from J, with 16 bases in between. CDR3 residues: CASSLRPRGVAGNTIYF. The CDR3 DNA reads TGTGCCAGCAGTTTAAGGCCCCGGGGGGTCGCTGGAAACACCATATATTTT. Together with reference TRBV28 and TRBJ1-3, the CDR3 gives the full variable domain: DVKVTQSSRYLVKRTGEKVFLECVQDMDHENMFWYRQDPGLGLRLIYFSYDVKMKEKGDIPEGYSVSREKKERFSLILESASTNQTSMYLCASSLRPRGVAGNTIYFGEGSWLTVV.

CDR3 residues: CASRPTAAYGYTF. CDR3 coding DNA: TGTGCCAGCAGGCCTACAGCGGCCTATGGCTACACCTTC. V gene TRBV28 combines with J gene TRBJ1-2, with D hard to call. The CDR3 covers 13 residues. Trimming stripped 6 bases from V and 4 bases from J, with 12 bases between. In germline, CDR1 is MDHEN, CDR2 SYDVKM.

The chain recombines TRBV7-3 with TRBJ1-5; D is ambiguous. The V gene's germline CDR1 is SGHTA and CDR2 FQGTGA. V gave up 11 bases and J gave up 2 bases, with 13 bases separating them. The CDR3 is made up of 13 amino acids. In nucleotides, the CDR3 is TGTGCCCGCTCCCGAGGTGGCAATCAGCCCCAGCATTTT. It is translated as CARSRGGNQPQHF.

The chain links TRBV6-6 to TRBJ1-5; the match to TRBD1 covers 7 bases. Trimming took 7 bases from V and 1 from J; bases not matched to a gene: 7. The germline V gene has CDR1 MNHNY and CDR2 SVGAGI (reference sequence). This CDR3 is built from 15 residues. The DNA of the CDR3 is TGTGCCAGCACCCGAGAGGGGGCGAGCAATCAGCCCCAGCATTTT. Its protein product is CASTREGASNQPQHF.

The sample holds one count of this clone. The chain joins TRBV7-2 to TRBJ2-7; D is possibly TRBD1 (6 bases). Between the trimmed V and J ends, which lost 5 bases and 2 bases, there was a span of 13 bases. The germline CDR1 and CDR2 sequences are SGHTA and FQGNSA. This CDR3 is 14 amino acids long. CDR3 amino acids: CASSPGTRPYEQYF. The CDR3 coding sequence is TGTGCCAGCAGCCCGGGGACACGACCCTACGAGCAGTACTTC.

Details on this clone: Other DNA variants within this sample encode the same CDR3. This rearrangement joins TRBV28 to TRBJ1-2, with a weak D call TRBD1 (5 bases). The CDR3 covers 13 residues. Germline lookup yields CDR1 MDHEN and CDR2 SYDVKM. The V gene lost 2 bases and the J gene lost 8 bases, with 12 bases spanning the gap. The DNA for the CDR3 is TGTGCCAGCAGTTTAAGTGGGGCCCGGGGCTACACCTTC. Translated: CASSLSGARGYTF.